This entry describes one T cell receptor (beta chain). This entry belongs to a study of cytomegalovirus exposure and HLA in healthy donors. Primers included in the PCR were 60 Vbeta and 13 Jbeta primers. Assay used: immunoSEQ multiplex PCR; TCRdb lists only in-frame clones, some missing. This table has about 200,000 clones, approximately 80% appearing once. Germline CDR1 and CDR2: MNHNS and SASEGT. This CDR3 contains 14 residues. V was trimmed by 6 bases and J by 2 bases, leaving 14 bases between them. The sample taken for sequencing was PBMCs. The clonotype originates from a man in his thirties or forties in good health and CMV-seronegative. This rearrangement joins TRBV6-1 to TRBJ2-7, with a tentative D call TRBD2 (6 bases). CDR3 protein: CASRNPGLAYEQYF. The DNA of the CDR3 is TGTGCCAGCAGAAATCCGGGACTCGCCTACGAGCAGTACTTC.